Included here is one T cell receptor beta chain sequence, with context. Its antigen is unidentified. Germline CDR1 and CDR2: MDHEN and SYDVKM. Between the trimmed V and J ends, which lost 3 bases and 0 bases, there was a span of 6 bases. CDR3 length: 14 residues. This sample stems from a study of PD-L1 blockade in urothelial cancer. Study overall: Once treatment had started, blood was analyzed at 3 weeks (second dose) and again at 6 weeks. Study-level points and caveats: Tumor-linked clones in blood grew more by 3 weeks in durable-benefit patients.

Time point defined: peripheral blood 6 weeks after treatment start. Each patient presented with locally advanced or metastatic urothelial carcinoma. TCRdb's copy holds only in-frame clones and misses some; the assay was immunoSEQ multiplex PCR. The data show about 120,000 clones, approximately 90% seen once. The TCR was taken from a man aged 55 to 70 with urothelial cancer. The rearrangement joins TRBV28 to TRBJ1-3; no clear D gene. Sequenced here: PBMCs, sampled around atezolizumab (anti-PD-L1) treatment. The CDR3 DNA reads TGTGCCAGCAGTTTGCTAGACTCTGGAAACACCATATATTTT. It translates to CASSLLDSGNTIYF.